This T cell receptor beta chain was observed in a study of blood T cell repertoires in COVID-19. At the level of the study: Material from acute and convalescent COVID-19 was sourced from the United States, Italy and Spain. The analysed material was cDNA or gDNA that came from T cells, B-cell-depleted T cells, or PBMCs.

Original processing methods: Reference gene primer amplification gave estimated nucleated cell counts. Some clones are missing from TCRdb's copy, which holds only in-frame ones; the method was immunoSEQ multiplex PCR. V, J and clone size were drawn from that table, and D and trimming were deduced from the DNA. The table records 14,000 to 15,000 clones, roughly 86% of them present only once. Germline V lookup: CDR1 SGHRS, CDR2 YFSETQ. The CDR3 totals 12 residues. V shed 7 bases and J shed 2 bases, with 9 bases lying between them. Sequences were obtained from peripheral blood. The genes are TRBV5-1 and TRBJ2-5; the D is unclear. The TCR comes from a human donor in a cohort sampled during active COVID-19. In DNA, the CDR3 is TGCGCCAGCGCCTGGGCGCAAGAGACCCAGTACTTC. Residues: CASAWAQETQYF.